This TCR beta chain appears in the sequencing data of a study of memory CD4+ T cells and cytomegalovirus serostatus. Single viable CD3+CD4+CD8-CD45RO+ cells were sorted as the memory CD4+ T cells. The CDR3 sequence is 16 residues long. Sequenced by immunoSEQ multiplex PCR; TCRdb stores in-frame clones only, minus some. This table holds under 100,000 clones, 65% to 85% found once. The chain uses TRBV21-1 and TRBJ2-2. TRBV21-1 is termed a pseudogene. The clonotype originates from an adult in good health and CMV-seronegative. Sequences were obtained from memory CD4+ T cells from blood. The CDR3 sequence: CASSKDEGRGTGELFF. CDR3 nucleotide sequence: TGTGCCAGCAGCAAAGACGAGGGACGTGGGACCGGGGAGCTGTTTTTT.